These 17 T cell receptor beta chains were all obtained from the same sample, sequenced in a study of spatial heterogeneity in lung cancer. MiXCR, applied by TCRdb to the 5' RACE reads, yields one record per CDR3 protein. Of 20,000 to 25,000 distinct CDR3 sequences in the sample, 3.5% to 5% are singletons; the top ten hold 7.4%. The time point was: sample taken at primary tumor resection. No cell sorting; template was whole RNA from tumor, lung tissue or PBMC. The source material was PBMCs, sampled at surgery. The receptors here all came from a male donor with early-stage non-small cell lung cancer.

This clonotype was found many times. The V and J genes are TRBV25-1 and TRBJ1-2; no definite D call. The CDR3 runs to 13 residues. The ends were cut back, 1 base at V and 8 bases at J, with 11 bases in the middle. Germline CDR1 reads MGHDK; CDR2 reads SYGVNS. CDR3 in DNA: TGTGCCAGCAGTGAATGGGGAGGGCGCGGCTACACCTTC. This gives the protein CASSEWGGRGYTF.

Judged by abundance, this clonotype is medium-sized. The chain couples TRBV7-9 to TRBJ2-3; D is uncertain. The CDR3 runs 14 residues. Germline values: CDR1 SEHNR, CDR2 FQNEAQ (reference sequence). V lost 0 bases, J lost 3 bases, and 7 bases lay in between. CDR3 amino acids: CASSLAQATDTQYF. The CDR3, as DNA: TGTGCCAGCAGCTTAGCGCAGGCGACAGATACGCAGTATTTT.

A note on this clonotype: This clone may be a read error of a much larger clone one base away. The rearrangement uses TRBV19 and TRBJ2-2; unclear D gene. Germline V gene lookup returns CDR1 LNHDA and CDR2 SQIVND (reference sequence). The CDR3 length is 15 residues. Trimming took off 3 bases at V and 6 bases at J, with 14 bases between the two ends. The CDR3 loop is CASSMLPTDAGELFF. Here the CDR3 DNA reads TGTGCCAGTAGTATGCTTCCAACGGACGCCGGGGAGCTGTTTTTT. Together with reference TRBV19 and TRBJ2-2, the CDR3 gives the full variable domain: DGGITQSPKYLFRKEGQNVTLSCEQNLNHDAMYWYRQDPGQGLRLIYYSQIVNDFQKGDIAEGYSVSREKKESFPLTVTSAQKNPTAFYLCASSMLPTDAGELFFGEGSRLTVL.

The table lists this clonotype with many counts. This chain joins TRBV4-1 and TRBJ1-1; D call uncertain. V was clipped by 5 bases and J by 1 base, with 14 bases between them. The germline V gene encodes CDR1 MGHRA and CDR2 YSYEKL. CDR3 length equals 15 residues. In DNA form, the CDR3 reads TGCGCCAGCAGCGACACCGGGGAGGGGAACACTGAAGCTTTCTTT. It encodes CASSDTGEGNTEAFF.

This clonotype was observed many times. V and J are TRBV30 and TRBJ2-2, with 7 bases aligning to TRBD1. This CDR3 is 14 amino acids long. The germline V gene encodes CDR1 GTSNPN and CDR2 SVGIG (reference sequence). J was trimmed by 2 bases and V by 3 bases; bases with no gene match: 3. The CDR3 spells CAWRGTANTGELFF. In DNA, the CDR3 is TGTGCCTGGAGGGGGACAGCTAACACCGGGGAGCTGTTTTTT.

J is TRBJ1-6 and V is TRBV12-3 or TRBV12-4; D is unresolved. The CDR3 runs to 15 residues. The V end was cut by 0 bases, the J end by 9 bases, with 12 bases between. The CDR3 region has the DNA TGTGCCAGCAGTTTAGCGGGGTCCACCAGTTCACCCCTCCACTTT. Its translation is CASSLAGSTSSPLHF.

This clonotype was recorded at least ten times. In DNA, the CDR3 is TGTGCCTGGGTCCTACAGGGGGGCCCCTACGAGCAGTACTTC. Encoded protein: CAWVLQGGPYEQYF. The chain joins TRBV30 to TRBJ2-7; 8 bases are a match to TRBD1. The CDR3 runs to 14 residues. With V trimmed by 5 bases and J by 2 bases, 8 bases remained unmatched. Germline CDR1 GTSNPN, CDR2 SVGIG (reference sequence).

This clonotype was counted many times. The chain is built from TRBV11-1 and TRBJ2-3, with a tentative D call TRBD2 (6 bases). The CDR3 loop spans 15 amino acids. V lost 6 bases, J lost 4 bases, and 17 bases lay in between. The V gene's germline CDR1 is SGHAT and CDR2 FQDESV (reference sequence). The CDR3 reads CASSNRRDNADTQYF. The DNA for the CDR3 is TGTGCCAGCAGTAATCGGCGGGATAACGCAGATACGCAGTATTTT.

In this sample, this clonotype turned up many times. The rearrangement links TRBV20-1 to TRBJ1-2; D gene uncertain. The germline V and J ends were trimmed by 2 bases and 8 bases, with 9 bases remaining between them. Per the germline V gene, CDR1 is DFQATT and CDR2 is SNEGSKA (reference sequence). This CDR3 has 11 amino acids. The DNA for the CDR3 is TGCAGTGCTAGAACTTCCCGGGGCTACACCTTC. Protein: CSARTSRGYTF.

The chain is built from TRBV15 and TRBJ2-3; 10 bases are a match to TRBD2. The germline gives CDR1 LNHNV, CDR2 YYDKDF (reference sequence). V lost 5 bases and J lost 5; bases outside the gene matches: 10. The CDR3 is 16 residues long. As DNA, the CDR3 is TGTGCCACCAGCCCCCAACCTAGCGGGAGAGGAGATACGCAGTATTTT. This encodes CATSPQPSGRGDTQYF.

This clonotype was detected many times. The J gene is TRBJ2-1, the V gene TRBV4-1, with 9 bases that match TRBD2. Trimming removed 0 bases from V and 5 bases from J; junction bases left unmatched: 8. Germline CDR1 MGHRA, CDR2 YSYEKL. The CDR3 consists of 17 residues. In DNA form, the CDR3 reads TGCGCCAGCAGCCAAGAAGGGGGGACTAGCCTTAACAATGAGCAGTTCTTC. Its translation is CASSQEGGTSLNNEQFF.

This clonotype appeared many times. The chain recombines TRBV12-3 or TRBV12-4 with TRBJ2-5; 11 bases fit TRBD2. V shed 3 bases, J shed 4 bases, and the junction held 7 bases outside the gene matches. The CDR3 runs 16 residues. The CDR3 is CASSLYQLAGGETQYF. CDR3 DNA sequence: TGTGCCAGCAGTTTGTATCAGCTAGCGGGAGGAGAGACCCAGTACTTC.

This clonotype was counted many times. The gene calls are TRBV12-3 or TRBV12-4 and TRBJ2-1, with 7 nucleotides matching TRBD2. This CDR3 spans 14 amino acids. V shed 3 bases, J shed 5 bases, and the junction held 4 bases outside the gene matches. CDR3 sequence: CASSFGTTNNEQFF. CDR3 DNA: TGTGCCAGCAGTTTCGGGACTACCAACAATGAGCAGTTCTTC.

This clonotype was counted many times. The rearrangement links TRBV9 to TRBJ2-2; D may be TRBD2 (5 bases). V gave up 4 bases and J gave up 4 bases, with 17 bases separating them. The CDR3 has 16 residues. Germline-derived CDR1 and CDR2 are SGDLS and YYNGEE. In DNA, the CDR3 is TGTGCCAGCAGCCCTAACTACGTACGGGGCACCGGGGAGCTGTTTTTT. Its translation: CASSPNYVRGTGELFF. Complete variable domain (other parts from reference TRBV9 and TRBJ2-2): DSGVTQTPKHLITATGQRVTLRCSPRSGDLSVYWYQQSLDQGLQFLIQYYNGEERAKGNILERFSAQQFPDLHSELNLSSLELGDSALYFCASSPNYVRGTGELFFGEGSRLTVL.

This clonotype was found many times. The chain combines TRBV20-1 with TRBJ1-2; tentative D call: TRBD1 (5 bases). The germline V gene encodes CDR1 DFQATT and CDR2 SNEGSKA (reference sequence). Trimming left V 2 bases short and J 6 bases short, with 16 bases between. The CDR3 runs to 14 residues. The CDR3 bases are TGCAGTGCTAGAACGACTGAGGGGAGCGATGGCTACACCTTC. Protein: CSARTTEGSDGYTF.

As regards this clonotype: This clone may be a read error of a much larger clone one base away. The gene calls are TRBV6-1 and TRBJ2-3; D ambiguous. The CDR3 is 13 amino acids. The germline CDR1 and CDR2 sequences are MNHNS and SASEGT. The V end lost 6 bases, the J end lost 1 base, and 8 bases lay between the germline ends. CDR3 in DNA: TGTGCCAGCAGCCAGGTTCGCACAGATACGCAGTATTTT. Its translation: CASSQVRTDTQYF.

In its sample, this clonotype was seen many times. The chain links TRBV12-3 or TRBV12-4 to TRBJ1-3; 9 bases match TRBD1. The CDR3 contains 14 residues. Unmatched junction bases numbered 2, after V lost 1 base and J lost 7 bases. The DNA for the CDR3 is TGTGCCAGCAGTTTAGGGGGGACAGGGAACACCATATATTTT. Translated, it gives CASSLGGTGNTIYF.